The T cell receptor (beta chain) described here comes from a study of metastatic and nonmetastatic thyroid tumors. In the study overall: Samples came from malignant and benign thyroid patients, and repertoires were compared across blood and tumor or nodule tissue.

This clone turned up a few times. Prior to thyroid surgery, none of the patients had received any treatment. The CDR3 consists of 16 residues. In germline, CDR1 is LGHNT, CDR2 FRNRAP. V trimming: 1 base; J trimming: 5 bases; junction bases outside the gene matches: 5. Under the authors' procedure: Across clinicopathological groups, CDR3 differences served as the basis for building a distant-metastasis classifier for papillary thyroid cancer. TCRdb reanalyzed the PCR reads with MiXCR. TCRdb assigned the V and J calls; the authors' analysis was not used. The data contain about 15,000 clones, around 23% of them singletons.

The sequencing sample was made of adjacent normal tissue. The receptor's source is a female donor with papillary thyroid cancer or a benign thyroid nodule (not recorded which). Some clones in this sample may be carry-over from other donors' samples. The chain couples TRBV12-5 to TRBJ2-1; 10 nucleotides align to TRBD2. The CDR3 here is CASGLDLLAGNNEQFF. As DNA, the CDR3 is TGTGCTAGTGGTTTGGACCTACTAGCGGGAAACAATGAGCAGTTCTTC.